This TCR beta chain came from a study of cytomegalovirus exposure and HLA in healthy donors. PCR employed 60 Vbeta and 13 Jbeta primers. Sequenced by immunoSEQ multiplex PCR; TCRdb stores in-frame clones only, minus some. This sample has about 120,000 clones; around 80% occur once, and the top ten carry about 10%. CDR1 is SNHLY and CDR2 is FYNNEI in the germline V gene. Trimming pared 8 bases from V and 4 bases from J, leaving 12 bases between. This CDR3 spans 12 amino acids. Sequencing used PBMCs. The gene calls are TRBV2 and TRBJ2-7, with D tentatively TRBD2 (5 bases). The receptor was isolated from a female donor in good health and CMV-seropositive. The CDR3 coding sequence is TGTGCCAGCCGGAGGTCCGGGTACGAGCAGTACTTC. Translation gives CASRRSGYEQYF.